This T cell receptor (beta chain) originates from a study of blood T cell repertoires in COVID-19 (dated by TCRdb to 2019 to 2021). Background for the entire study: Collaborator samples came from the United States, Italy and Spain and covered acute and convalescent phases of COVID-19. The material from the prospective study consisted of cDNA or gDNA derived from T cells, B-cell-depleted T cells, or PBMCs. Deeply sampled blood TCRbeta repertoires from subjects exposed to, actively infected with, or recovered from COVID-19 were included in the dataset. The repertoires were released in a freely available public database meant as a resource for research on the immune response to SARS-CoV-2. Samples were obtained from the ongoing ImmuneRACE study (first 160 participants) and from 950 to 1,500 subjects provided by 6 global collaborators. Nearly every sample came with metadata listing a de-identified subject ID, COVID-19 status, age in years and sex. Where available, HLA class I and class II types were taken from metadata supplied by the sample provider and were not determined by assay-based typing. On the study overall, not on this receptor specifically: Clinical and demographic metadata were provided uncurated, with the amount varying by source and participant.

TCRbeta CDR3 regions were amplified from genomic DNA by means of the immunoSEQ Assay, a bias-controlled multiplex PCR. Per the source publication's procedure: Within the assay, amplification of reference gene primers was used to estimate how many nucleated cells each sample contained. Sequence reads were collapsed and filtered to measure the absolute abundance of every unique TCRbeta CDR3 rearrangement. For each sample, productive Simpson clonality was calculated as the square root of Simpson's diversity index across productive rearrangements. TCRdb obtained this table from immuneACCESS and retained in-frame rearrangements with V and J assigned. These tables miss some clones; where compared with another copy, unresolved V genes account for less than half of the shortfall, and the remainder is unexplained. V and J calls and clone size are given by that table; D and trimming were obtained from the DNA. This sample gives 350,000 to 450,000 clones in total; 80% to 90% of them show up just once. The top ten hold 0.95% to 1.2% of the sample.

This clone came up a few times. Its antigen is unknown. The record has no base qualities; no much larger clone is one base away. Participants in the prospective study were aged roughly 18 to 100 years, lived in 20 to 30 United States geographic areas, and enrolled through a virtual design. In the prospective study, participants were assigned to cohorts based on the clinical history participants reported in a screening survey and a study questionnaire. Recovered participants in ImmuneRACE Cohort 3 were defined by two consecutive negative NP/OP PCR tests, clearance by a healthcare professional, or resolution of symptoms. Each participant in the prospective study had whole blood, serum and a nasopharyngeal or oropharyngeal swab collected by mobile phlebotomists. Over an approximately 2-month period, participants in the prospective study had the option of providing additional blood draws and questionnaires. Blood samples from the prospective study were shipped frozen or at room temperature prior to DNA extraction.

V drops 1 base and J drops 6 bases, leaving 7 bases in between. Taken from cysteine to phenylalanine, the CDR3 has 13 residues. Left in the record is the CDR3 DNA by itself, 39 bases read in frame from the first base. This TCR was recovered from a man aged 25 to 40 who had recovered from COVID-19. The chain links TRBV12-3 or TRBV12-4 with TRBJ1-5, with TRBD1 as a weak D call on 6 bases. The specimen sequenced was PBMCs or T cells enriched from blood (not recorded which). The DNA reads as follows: TGTGCCAGCAGTTTAGGGGGGCTTCAGCCCCAGCATTTT. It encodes CASSLGGLQPQHF.